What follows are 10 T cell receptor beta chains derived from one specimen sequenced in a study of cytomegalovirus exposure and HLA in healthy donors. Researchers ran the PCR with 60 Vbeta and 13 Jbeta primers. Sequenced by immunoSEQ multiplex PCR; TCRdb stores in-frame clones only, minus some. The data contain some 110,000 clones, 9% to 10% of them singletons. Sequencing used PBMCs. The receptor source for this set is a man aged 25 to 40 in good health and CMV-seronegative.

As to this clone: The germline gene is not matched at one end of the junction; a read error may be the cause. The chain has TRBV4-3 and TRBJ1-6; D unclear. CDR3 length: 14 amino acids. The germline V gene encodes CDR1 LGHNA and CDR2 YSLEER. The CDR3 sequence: CASSQVEENSPPHF. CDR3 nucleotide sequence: TGCGCCAGCAGCCAAGTCGAGGAAAATTCACCCCCCCACTTT.

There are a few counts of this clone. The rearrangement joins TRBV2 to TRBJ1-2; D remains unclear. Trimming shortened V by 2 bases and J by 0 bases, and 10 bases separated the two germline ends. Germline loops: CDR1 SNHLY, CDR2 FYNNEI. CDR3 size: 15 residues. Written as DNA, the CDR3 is TGTGCCAGCAGTGAAAATACGAGGGCTAACTATGGCTACACCTTC. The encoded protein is CASSENTRANYGYTF.

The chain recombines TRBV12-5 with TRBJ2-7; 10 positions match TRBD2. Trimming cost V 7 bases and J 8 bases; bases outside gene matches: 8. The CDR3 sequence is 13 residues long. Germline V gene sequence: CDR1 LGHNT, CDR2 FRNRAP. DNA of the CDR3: TGTGCTAGTGTGGCTAGCGGGAGCTTCAAGCAGTACTTC. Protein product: CASVASGSFKQYF.

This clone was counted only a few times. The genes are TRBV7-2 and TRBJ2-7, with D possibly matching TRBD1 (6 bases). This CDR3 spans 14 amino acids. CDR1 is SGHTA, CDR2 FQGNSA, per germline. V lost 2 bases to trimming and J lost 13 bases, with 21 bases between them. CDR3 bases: TGTGCCAGCAGCTTAACCGTAGCCAAACAGGGAGAATACTTC. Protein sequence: CASSLTVAKQGEYF.

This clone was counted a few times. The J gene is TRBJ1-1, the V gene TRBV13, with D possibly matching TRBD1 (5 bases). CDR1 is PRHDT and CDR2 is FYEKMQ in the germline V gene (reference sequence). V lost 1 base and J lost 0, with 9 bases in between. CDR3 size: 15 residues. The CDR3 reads CASSLETAMNTEAFF. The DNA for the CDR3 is TGTGCCAGCAGCTTAGAGACAGCCATGAACACTGAAGCTTTCTTT. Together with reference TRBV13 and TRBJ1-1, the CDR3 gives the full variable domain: AAGVIQSPRHLIKEKRETATLKCYPIPRHDTVYWYQQGPGQDPQFLISFYEKMQSDKGSIPDRFSAQQFSDYHSELNMSSLELGDSALYFCASSLETAMNTEAFFGQGTRLTVV.

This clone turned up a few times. CDR3 region: CASSATGNTEAFF. Here the CDR3 DNA reads TGTGCCAGCAGCGCGACAGGGAACACTGAAGCTTTCTTT. V and J are TRBV13 and TRBJ1-1; the D gene is possibly TRBD1 (6 bases). Germline V lookup: CDR1 PRHDT, CDR2 FYEKMQ (reference sequence). The V and J ends lost 5 bases and 1 base respectively, with 8 bases between them. The CDR3 runs to 13 residues.

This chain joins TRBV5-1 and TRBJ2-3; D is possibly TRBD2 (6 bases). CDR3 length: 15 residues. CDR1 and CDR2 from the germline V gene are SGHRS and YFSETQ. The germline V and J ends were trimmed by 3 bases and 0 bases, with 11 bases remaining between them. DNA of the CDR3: TGCGCCAGCAGCTCCGGGGGAATAAGCACAGATACGCAGTATTTT. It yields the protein CASSSGGISTDTQYF. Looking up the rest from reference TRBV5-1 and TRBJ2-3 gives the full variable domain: KAGVTQTPRYLIKTRGQQVTLSCSPISGHRSVSWYQQTPGQGLQFLFEYFSETQRNKGNFPGRFSGRQFSNSRSEMNVSTLELGDSALYLCASSSGGISTDTQYFGPGTRLTVL.

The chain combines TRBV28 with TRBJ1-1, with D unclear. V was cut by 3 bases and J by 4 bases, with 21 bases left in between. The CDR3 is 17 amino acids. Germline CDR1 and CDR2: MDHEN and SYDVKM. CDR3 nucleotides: TGTGCCAGCAGTTTGAAAACTCTGGCGGCGATTTCCACTGAAGCTTTCTTT. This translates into CASSLKTLAAISTEAFF.

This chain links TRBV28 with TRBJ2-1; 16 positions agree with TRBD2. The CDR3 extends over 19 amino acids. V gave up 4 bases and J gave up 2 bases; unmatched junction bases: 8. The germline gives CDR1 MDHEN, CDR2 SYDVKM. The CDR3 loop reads CASSSLAGTSGRAYNEQFF. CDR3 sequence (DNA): TGTGCCAGCAGTTCCCTGGCCGGGACTAGCGGGAGGGCCTACAATGAGCAGTTCTTC.

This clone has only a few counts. CDR3 DNA sequence: TGTGCCAGTAGTATAGCTACAGGGGTGGGCAATCAGCCCCAGCATTTT. Amino acid sequence: CASSIATGVGNQPQHF. The chain couples TRBV19 to TRBJ1-5; 7 bases match TRBD1. Germline-derived CDR1 and CDR2 are LNHDA and SQIVND (reference sequence). The CDR3 covers 16 residues. Trimming took 1 base from V and 2 from J; bases not matched to a gene: 5.